Shown below are 30 T cell receptor beta chains from a single sample sequenced in a study of T-cell memory formation after mild COVID-19. TCRdb itself ran the 5' RACE reads through MiXCR, one entry per CDR3 protein. The sample contains 110,000 to 150,000 distinct CDR3 sequences, 25% of which appear only once. The sequencing input was PBMCs or a T cell subset sorted from them (not recorded which). The receptors were sampled from an adult woman who had mild COVID-19 (a few samples of this study predate the infection). Cell type and time point are not known.

The chain combines TRBV29-1 with TRBJ2-5; no clear D gene. The CDR3 has 11 residues. Between the trimmed V and J ends, which lost 4 bases and 5 bases, there was a span of 8 bases. Germline CDR1 is SQVTM and CDR2 is ANQGSEA. CDR3 bases: TGCAGCGTTGCAATTGGGGAGACCCAGTACTTC. This sequence encodes CSVAIGETQYF.

This clonotype was observed a handful of times. The V gene is TRBV3-1, the J gene TRBJ2-1, with 7 bases fitting TRBD2. CDR1 is LGHDT, CDR2 YNNKEL, per germline (reference sequence). This CDR3 comprises 18 residues. The V and J ends lost 4 bases and 3 bases, in that order; junction bases with no gene match: 15. The CDR3 DNA sequence: TGTGCCAGCAGCCGAGTGATGACTAGCCCCCGGGACTACAATGAGCAGTTCTTC. Protein: CASSRVMTSPRDYNEQFF.

This clonotype was recorded a few times. This chain joins TRBV7-3 and TRBJ2-7, with 8 bases identical to TRBD1. V shed 0 bases and J 0 bases; nucleotides not matched to a gene: 10. The CDR3 loop spans 18 amino acids. The germline gives CDR1 SGHTA, CDR2 FQGTGA. CDR3 coding DNA: TGTGCCAGCAGCTTAACGTGGGGGGACAGGTCAGCCTCCTACGAGCAGTACTTC. It codes for CASSLTWGDRSASYEQYF.

The V and J genes are TRBV13 and TRBJ2-7; TRBD2 matches 11 bases. The DNA end is more similar to TRBJ2-5, so the J call may be wrong. Germline lookup yields CDR1 PRHDT and CDR2 FYEKMQ (reference sequence). There are 16 residues in the CDR3. CDR3 amino acids: CASSPRTSGGGETQYF. The CDR3 DNA follows: TGTGCCAGCAGCCCACGCACTAGCGGGGGCGGTGAGACCCAGTACTTC.

The chain has TRBV20-1 and TRBJ2-1; 11 positions match TRBD2. V dropped 0 bases and J dropped 10; count of bases not matched to a gene: 8. This CDR3 spans 15 amino acids. Germline V gene data show CDR1 as DFQATT and CDR2 as SNEGSKA (reference sequence). CDR3 bases: TGCAGTGCTAGAGACAGGAGACTAGCGGGACCCGAGCAGTTCTTC. Its translation is CSARDRRLAGPEQFF.

This clonotype was counted a few times. The rearrangement links TRBV7-9 to TRBJ2-1, with unresolved D. This CDR3 is 13 amino acids long. Trimming left V 0 bases short and J 6 bases short, with 6 bases between. Germline CDR1 reads SEHNR; CDR2 reads FQNEAQ (reference sequence). The CDR3 loop is CASSLADGNEQFF. CDR3 DNA sequence: TGTGCCAGCAGCTTAGCGGACGGCAATGAGCAGTTCTTC. Using reference TRBV7-9 and TRBJ2-1 for the parts outside the CDR3, the full variable domain is DTGVSQNPRHKITKRGQNVTFRCDPISEHNRLYWYRQTLGQGPEFLTYFQNEAQLEKSRLLSDRFSAERPKGSFSTLEIQRTEQGDSAMYLCASSLADGNEQFFGPGTRLTVL.

V is TRBV15 and J is TRBJ1-2; TRBD1 might be the D (5 bases). CDR1 and CDR2 from the germline V gene are LNHNV and YYDKDF (reference sequence). This CDR3 contains 15 residues. With 0 bases removed from V and 5 bases from J, the gap between germline ends came to 13 bases. The CDR3 bases are TGTGCCACCAGCAGAGAGGGCAGGGCAACATATGGCTACACCTTC. Amino acids: CATSREGRATYGYTF.

The CDR3 protein is CASSSRDKAKNIQYF. In nucleotides, the CDR3 is TGTGCCAGCAGTTCAAGGGACAAAGCCAAAAACATTCAGTACTTC. The chain carries TRBV6-2 or TRBV6-3 and TRBJ2-4, with D perhaps TRBD1 (6 bases). Germline V gene sequence: CDR1 MNHEY, CDR2 SVGEGT. V shed 4 bases and J shed 0 bases, with 10 bases lying between them. This CDR3 is built from 15 residues.

This clonotype was observed a few times. The V and J genes are TRBV7-9 and TRBJ2-7; 11 bases agree with TRBD2. From germline, CDR1 is SEHNR and CDR2 FQNEAQ (reference sequence). The V gene end was trimmed by 4 bases and the J gene end by 9 bases; junction bases not matched to a gene: 2. The length of the CDR3 is 12 residues. CDR3 nucleotide sequence: TGTGCCAGCAGCTACGGGACTAGCGGGCAGTACTTC. Translated: CASSYGTSGQYF.

The chain employs TRBV4-1 and TRBJ1-4; D not certain. The CDR3 has 14 amino acids. Germline CDR1 reads MGHRA; CDR2 reads YSYEKL. V lost 4 bases and J 8 bases, leaving 14 bases between the germline ends. The CDR3 DNA is TGCGCCAGCAGCCGGGAACCCGAGTGGGAAAAACTGTTTTTT. Amino acid sequence: CASSREPEWEKLFF.

The V gene is TRBV18, the J gene TRBJ2-7; a possible D gene is TRBD1 (5 bases). There are 16 residues in the CDR3. V lost 1 base and J 4 bases, leaving 17 bases between the germline ends. In germline, CDR1 is KGHSH, CDR2 LQKENI. In DNA form, the CDR3 reads TGTGCCAGCTCACCACGAGAACAGGACACGAATTACGAGCAGTACTTC. This encodes CASSPREQDTNYEQYF.

The J gene is TRBJ2-7, the V gene TRBV7-9; either TRBD1 or TRBD2 may fit D (5 bases each). The length of the CDR3 is 15 residues. The V and J ends lost 1 base and 5 bases respectively, with 15 bases between them. Germline loops: CDR1 SEHNR, CDR2 FQNEAQ (reference sequence). CDR3 amino acids: CASSLGGSQGDEQYF. The CDR3 DNA reads as TGTGCCAGCAGCTTAGGGGGGTCCCAGGGCGACGAGCAGTACTTC.

The rearrangement uses TRBV5-6 and TRBJ1-1, with D maybe TRBD1 (5 bases). The CDR3 sequence is 13 residues long. V was trimmed by 0 bases and J by 6 bases, leaving 9 bases between them. Germline-derived CDR1 and CDR2 are SGHDT and YYEEEE. The CDR3 spells CASSLVGEAEAFF. DNA for the CDR3: TGTGCCAGCAGCTTGGTAGGGGAAGCTGAAGCTTTCTTT. Supplemented by reference TRBV5-6 and TRBJ1-1, the full variable domain reads DAGVTQSPTHLIKTRGQQVTLRCSPKSGHDTVSWYQQALGQGPQFIFQYYEEEERQRGNFPDRFSGHQFPNYSSELNVNALLLGDSALYLCASSLVGEAEAFFGQGTRLTVV.

This clonotype was detected a few times. This CDR3 is CASSRTEVGAFF. The CDR3 DNA follows: TGTGCCAGCAGCCGGACCGAAGTCGGAGCTTTCTTT. The chain combines TRBV7-9 with TRBJ1-1; D not resolved. The CDR3 has 12 amino acids. Per the germline V gene, CDR1 is SEHNR and CDR2 is FQNEAQ (reference sequence). Trimming took off 5 bases at V and 10 bases at J, with 14 bases between the two ends.

V and J are TRBV4-2 and TRBJ2-1, with 7 positions matching TRBD2. Germline V CDR1 and CDR2: LGHNA, YNFKEQ. CDR3 length: 16 residues. V was clipped by 0 bases and J by 4 bases; unmatched bases: 6. In DNA form, the CDR3 reads TGTGCCAGCAGCCAAGATCCGGGAGGTGGGTACAATGAGCAGTTCTTC. Amino acid sequence: CASSQDPGGGYNEQFF.

This clonotype occurred a few times. V is TRBV7-9 and J is TRBJ2-1, with D possibly matching TRBD2 (5 bases). The germline gives CDR1 SEHNR, CDR2 FQNEAQ (reference sequence). The CDR3 sequence is 14 residues long. V lost 5 bases to trimming and J lost 0 bases, with 8 bases between them. CDR3 nucleotide sequence: TGTGCCAGCAGCCCACGGGACTCCTACAATGAGCAGTTCTTC. It encodes CASSPRDSYNEQFF.

V usage is TRBV4-3 and J usage is TRBJ1-2; 8 bases are a match to TRBD1. CDR1 and CDR2 (germline): LGHNA, YSLEER. The junction had 8 bases not matched to a gene; V was cut back by 0 bases and J by 8 bases. The CDR3 is 15 residues long. This CDR3 is CASSQDTGQGWGYTF. The CDR3 DNA follows: TGCGCCAGCAGCCAAGACACTGGACAGGGATGGGGCTACACCTTC.

J is TRBJ2-1 and V is TRBV2; 7 bases are a match to TRBD1. The V gene's germline CDR1 is SNHLY and CDR2 FYNNEI. V lost 10 bases to trimming and J lost 2 bases; unmatched junction nucleotides: 8. This CDR3 spans 14 amino acids. The CDR3 sequence: CAIHGTVPYNEQFF. The DNA for the CDR3 is TGTGCCATCCACGGGACAGTTCCCTACAATGAGCAGTTCTTC.

V usage is TRBV4-1 and J usage is TRBJ2-2; TRBD1 matches 10 bases. This CDR3 is built from 16 residues. In germline, CDR1 is MGHRA, CDR2 YSYEKL. V was pared by 4 bases and J by 3 bases, with 5 bases of the junction left unmatched. The CDR3 loop reads CASSPRDRGDTGELFF. DNA of the CDR3: TGCGCCAGCAGCCCCCGGGACAGGGGAGACACCGGGGAGCTGTTTTTT.

The chain links TRBV2 to TRBJ2-3; D is perhaps TRBD1 (6 bases). The CDR3 sequence is 16 residues long. CDR1 SNHLY and CDR2 FYNNEI come from the germline V gene. V lost 3 bases and J 0 bases, leaving 13 bases between the germline ends. For the CDR3, the DNA is TGTGCCAGCAGTGAGGGGCAGGGGTTTAGCACAGATACGCAGTATTTT. The encoded protein is CASSEGQGFSTDTQYF.

This clonotype was seen only a few times. This sequence joins TRBV15 and TRBJ1-1; perhaps TRBD1 as D (5 bases). This CDR3 spans 16 amino acids. V lost 0 bases and J 0 bases, leaving 11 bases between the germline ends. Germline CDR1 reads LNHNV; CDR2 reads YYDKDF (reference sequence). DNA of the CDR3: TGTGCCACCAGCAGAGATTGGTCAGGGCTGAACACTGAAGCTTTCTTT. It encodes CATSRDWSGLNTEAFF.

The chain uses TRBV5-1 and TRBJ2-3, with a weak D call TRBD1 (5 bases). V lost 7 bases and J 7 bases, leaving 13 bases between the germline ends. The CDR3 is 12 amino acids. Germline loops: CDR1 SGHRS, CDR2 YFSETQ. This CDR3 is CASGPQGYTQYF. CDR3 bases: TGCGCCAGCGGCCCCCAGGGTTATACGCAGTATTTT.

The rearrangement links TRBV5-1 to TRBJ1-2, with 7 bases aligning to TRBD1. V lost 4 bases and J lost 7; bases outside the gene matches: 13. CDR3 length equals 15 residues. The germline V gene encodes CDR1 SGHRS and CDR2 YFSETQ. The CDR3 DNA follows: TGCGCCAGCAGCACCCTGACAGGGTCGGAGGTTGGCTACACCTTC. Encoded protein: CASSTLTGSEVGYTF.

The rearrangement joins TRBV7-9 to TRBJ2-7; 7 bases are a match to TRBD1. CDR1 is SEHNR and CDR2 is FQNEAQ in the germline V gene (reference sequence). The CDR3 has 14 residues. The ends lost 4 bases at V and 3 bases at J; junction bases unmatched: 6. For the CDR3, the DNA is TGTGCCAGCAGCTCCGGACAGGCAGGCTACGAGCAGTACTTC. As protein: CASSSGQAGYEQYF.

The DNA for the CDR3 is TGTGCCAGCAGTGAGAGAACAGGGGGTTGGCTAGCCTACGAGCAGTACTTC. It translates to CASSERTGGWLAYEQYF. V is TRBV25-1 and J is TRBJ2-7, with 8 bases aligning to TRBD1. CDR3 length equals 17 residues. The V and J ends lost 3 bases and 2 bases, in that order; junction bases with no gene match: 12. Germline V lookup: CDR1 MGHDK, CDR2 SYGVNS.

The rearrangement joins TRBV29-1 to TRBJ2-3; 13 nucleotides line up with TRBD2. Per the germline V gene, CDR1 is SQVTM and CDR2 is ANQGSEA. CDR3 length equals 14 residues. After removal of 7 bases from V and 2 bases from J, the junction contained 3 bases not matched to a gene. Written as DNA, the CDR3 is TGCAGCGAGGGACTAGCGGGGTCCACAGATACGCAGTATTTT. This sequence encodes CSEGLAGSTDTQYF.

The chain employs TRBV21-1 and TRBJ2-3; TRBD1 reflects the table's D call only, with no check against the DNA. TRBV21-1 is a pseudogene segment. The CDR3 loop spans 17 amino acids. CDR3 sequence: CASSYELTGPSTDTQYF. The CDR3 nucleotides are TGTGCCAGCAGCTACGAGCTGACAGGACCTAGCACAGATACGCAGTATTTT.

The rearrangement uses TRBV12-3 or TRBV12-4 and TRBJ2-7; 12 positions match TRBD2. CDR3 length: 15 residues. V shed 5 bases and J 8 bases; nucleotides not matched to a gene: 10. The CDR3, as DNA: TGTGCCAGCAGTCAAGCCGGACTAGCGGGGCCCCAGCAGTACTTC. Protein: CASSQAGLAGPQQYF.

The genes are TRBV3-1 and TRBJ2-5, with 11 bases that match TRBD2. The V gene end was trimmed by 6 bases and the J gene end by 2 bases; junction bases not matched to a gene: 5. The CDR3 length is 15 residues. The germline V gene has CDR1 LGHDT and CDR2 YNNKEL (reference sequence). The CDR3 reads CASSGTSGGQETQYF. The CDR3 DNA follows: TGTGCCAGCAGTGGTACTAGCGGGGGACAAGAGACCCAGTACTTC.

The chain is built from TRBV7-9 and TRBJ1-1; D is possibly TRBD1 (6 bases). Trimming took 0 bases from V and 6 from J, leaving 11 bases between them. The CDR3 is 14 amino acids. Germline V gives CDR1 SEHNR, CDR2 FQNEAQ (reference sequence). In nucleotides, the CDR3 is TGTGCCAGCAGCTTAGCGGGACACCAGCCTGAAGCTTTCTTT. Translated: CASSLAGHQPEAFF. Drawing the rest from reference TRBV7-9 and TRBJ1-1, the complete variable domain is DTGVSQNPRHKITKRGQNVTFRCDPISEHNRLYWYRQTLGQGPEFLTYFQNEAQLEKSRLLSDRFSAERPKGSFSTLEIQRTEQGDSAMYLCASSLAGHQPEAFFGQGTRLTVV.